This TCR beta chain was captured by sequencing in a study of T cell responses to AZD1222 COVID-19 vaccine (dated by TCRdb to the early 2020s). For context, the study as a whole: Because spike-specific TCR depth and breadth did not differ between the two schedules, AZD1222 recipients who got a second dose at roughly 4 weeks were pooled with those who got a second dose at roughly 12 weeks. TCR sequencing covered more than 230 trial participants: 200 to 220 given two doses of AZD1222 and approximately 25 given two doses of MenACWY control vaccine. Enrollment into the trials was organized by age into subgroups of 18-55, 56-69 and 70-plus years, and those subgroups contained approximately 160, 26 and 62 TCR-sequenced participants, respectively. Paper-wide results and their limitations: Most participants were white British and females outnumbered males, and the authors suggested that clonal diversity may have been underestimated. Epitopes outside the regions mutated in the B.1.351 and B.1.1.7 variants were reportedly recognized by nearly half of the unique spike-specific TCRs. Only five or six AZD1222 recipients were SARS-CoV-2 seropositive at baseline, limiting conclusions about previously exposed vaccinees. The 56-69-year group was small, and its depth increase did not reach significance, likely because of low power. Because no day 14 peak-response samples were available, repertoires were characterized only after the peak T cell response. After two AZD1222 doses, both the breadth and the depth of spike-specific TCRs were significantly higher than at day 0 and than in MenACWY recipients. Vaccine-associated CD4 TCRs spanned the whole spike protein, with dominant responses in regions 160-218 and 743-854.

The CDR3 regions of human TCRbeta chains were analyzed by immunosequencing. In the source study's methods: Repertoire TCRs were checked for matches against a reference library of SARS-CoV-2-specific TCRs that had been generated using the MIRA antigen-specificity platform. Breadth was defined as the fraction of unique TCRs that were SARS-CoV-2-associated. Depth was defined as the fraction of total T cells that were SARS-CoV-2-associated. Using the MIRA data, every spike-specific TCR was mapped to the spike region that the TCR reacted to and assigned to either a CD4 or a CD8 class. Log10-transformed breadth and depth values were compared by one-way ANOVA with Sidak's multiple comparisons tests. TCRdb re-hosts the immuneACCESS table, in-frame sequences only. Its copies lack some clones; in the studies checked, an unresolved V gene accounts for under half of them, and the cause for the rest is not known. Clone size and the V and J calls come from that table; the DNA yielded D and trimming. The sample yields about 140,000 clones; just over 90% were counted once. The ten largest clones represent under 10% of the sample.

The germline V gene (reference sequence) sets CDR1 to SEHNR and CDR2 to FQNEAQ. Spanning cysteine to phenylalanine, the CDR3 consists of 14 amino acids. Only the CDR3 part of the read is kept: 42 bases, read in frame from the first base. A distance of 6 bases separates the germline ends of V and J, which lose 3 bases and 1 base respectively. This specimen's time point label, per the study, means: baseline before first vaccination. Vaccinee samples were obtained from the UK trials COV001 and COV002, which included a single-blind randomized controlled phase 2/3 trial of AZD1222 (ChAdOx1 nCoV-19) in healthy adults. Trial participant PBMC samples were collected at day 0 and day 28 after the second dose for TCRbeta chain sequencing. As concerns this clone: Its antigen is currently not known. Base quality data are lacking; no much larger clone is found one base away.

The rearranged chain carries TRBV7-9 and TRBJ2-2, with the D gene uncertain. Sample: peripheral blood, taken on day 0 of AZD1222 vaccination. The source is an adult in good health. In nucleotides, the sequence is TGTGCCAGCAGCTTGTGGGAGAACACCGGGGAGCTGTTTTTT. Its translation is CASSLWENTGELFF.